One sample yielded the 9 T cell receptor beta chains listed below, sequenced in a study of blood T cell repertoires in COVID-19. Using immunoSEQ multiplex PCR, the repertoire was profiled, and TCRdb retains in-frame clones only, with some absent. The sample yields about 260,000 clones, over 80% seen once. The specimen sequenced was peripheral blood. The receptor set was obtained from a woman aged 40 to 50 who had recovered from COVID-19.

The chain joins TRBV30 to TRBJ1-1; D not resolved. Germline-derived CDR1 and CDR2 are GTSNPN and SVGIG (reference sequence). This CDR3 comprises 13 residues. V lost 5 bases, J lost 5 bases, and 15 bases lay in between. CDR3 in amino acids: CAWGFYGPTEAFF. CDR3 sequence (DNA): TGTGCCTGGGGCTTTTATGGGCCAACTGAAGCTTTCTTT.

The rearrangement links TRBV6-5 to TRBJ2-5, with 7 bases aligning to TRBD1. Germline V gene lookup returns CDR1 MNHEY and CDR2 SVGAGI. V trimming: 7 bases; J trimming: 0 bases; junction bases outside the gene matches: 5. CDR3 length: 14 residues. The CDR3 spells CASMGQRYQETQYF. The CDR3 DNA follows: TGTGCCAGCATGGGACAGCGCTACCAAGAGACCCAGTACTTC.

The chain couples TRBV12-3 or TRBV12-4 to TRBJ2-5; no firm D call. This CDR3 is 11 amino acids long. With 6 bases removed from V and 7 bases from J, the gap between germline ends came to 9 bases. In DNA, the CDR3 is TGTGCCAGCAGCCCCGCCGGGACCCAGTACTTC. This translates into CASSPAGTQYF.

The V and J genes are TRBV5-1 and TRBJ2-7; 9 bases fit TRBD1. The CDR3 sequence is 18 residues long. Per germline, CDR1 SGHRS and CDR2 YFSETQ. V dropped 0 bases and J dropped 2; count of bases not matched to a gene: 12. The CDR3 DNA follows: TGCGCCAGCAGCTTGGCGGGGACAGGGTTAATATCACCCTACGAGCAGTACTTC. This gives the protein CASSLAGTGLISPYEQYF.

The rearrangement uses TRBV4-1 and TRBJ2-7, with 9 nucleotides matching TRBD1. The germline gives CDR1 MGHRA, CDR2 YSYEKL. This CDR3 has 16 amino acids. The ends lost 0 bases at V and 1 base at J; junction bases unmatched: 4. The CDR3 nucleotides read TGCGCCAGCAGCCAAGATCGGGGACAGGGTTCCTACGAGCAGTACTTC. This translates into CASSQDRGQGSYEQYF.

The rearrangement joins TRBV4-3 to TRBJ1-1; a possible D gene is TRBD1 (5 bases). V was clipped by 0 bases and J by 4 bases, with 15 bases between them. The CDR3 loop spans 16 amino acids. Germline CDR1 LGHNA, CDR2 YSLEER. The CDR3 DNA is TGCGCCAGCAGCCAAGACTCCTGGCGGGGCGGCACTGAAGCTTTCTTT. As protein: CASSQDSWRGGTEAFF.

The chain combines TRBV7-9 with TRBJ1-3, with 8 bases fitting TRBD1. Germline V gene lookup returns CDR1 SEHNR and CDR2 FQNEAQ (reference sequence). V lost 4 bases to trimming and J lost 3 bases; unmatched junction nucleotides: 11. The CDR3 has 17 amino acids. The CDR3 sequence: CASSSGQGGYRGNTIYF. CDR3 bases: TGTGCCAGCAGCTCCGGACAGGGCGGTTATCGTGGAAACACCATATATTTT. The full variable domain, in which reference TRBV7-9 and TRBJ1-3 provide the parts outside the CDR3, is DTGVSQNPRHKITKRGQNVTFRCDPISEHNRLYWYRQTLGQGPEFLTYFQNEAQLEKSRLLSDRFSAERPKGSFSTLEIQRTEQGDSAMYLCASSSGQGGYRGNTIYFGEGSWLTVV.

This chain links TRBV5-4 with TRBJ1-1; TRBD1 agrees at 11 bases. The germline V gene encodes CDR1 SGHNT and CDR2 YYREEE (reference sequence). V was pared by 4 bases and J by 9 bases, with 8 bases of the junction left unmatched. This CDR3 spans 14 amino acids. The DNA of the CDR3 is TGTGCCAGCAGCGTCCGGGACAGGGGGACCCAAGCTTTCTTT. Its translation is CASSVRDRGTQAFF. The full variable domain, its missing parts supplied by reference TRBV5-4 and TRBJ1-1, is ETGVTQSPTHLIKTRGQQVTLRCSSQSGHNTVSWYQQALGQGPQFIFQYYREEENGRGNFPPRFSGLQFPNYSSELNVNALELDDSALYLCASSVRDRGTQAFFGQGTRLTVV.

This rearrangement joins TRBV5-1 to TRBJ2-7; D may be TRBD2 (6 bases). The CDR3 has 13 residues. Trimming left V 3 bases short and J 4 bases short, with 11 bases between. Germline CDR1 reads SGHRS; CDR2 reads YFSETQ. The CDR3: CASSWTTLYEQYF. The CDR3 nucleotides are TGCGCCAGCAGCTGGACTACACTATACGAGCAGTACTTC.